Given below is one T cell receptor (beta chain) in context. Antigen unknown. The data originate from a study of shared clonotypes between healthy human individuals. Findings of the study overall: Only blood samples were collected, and tissue repertoires likely differ. Donors were few, which limited the genetic and exposure-history diversity represented.

V was trimmed by 1 base and J by 0 bases, leaving 13 bases between them. Germline values: CDR1 SGHAT, CDR2 FQNNGV. The CDR3 is 16 residues long. Naive CD8 populations comprised CD45RO-negative cells positively selected for CCR7, excluding terminally differentiated effector memory CD45RA+ cells. Sequencing was at deep level. Sequencing used immunoSEQ multiplex PCR; TCRdb keeps in-frame clones, though not all of them. The sample shows about 580,000 clones, more than 95% of them seen only once. The chain employs TRBV11-2 and TRBJ2-7; TRBD2 might be the D (5 bases). The sample taken for sequencing was naive CD8+ T cells sorted from blood. The receptor comes from a man aged 25 to 45 in good health. The CDR3 loop is CASSLGSAALSYEQYF. The DNA of the CDR3 is TGTGCCAGCAGCTTAGGGTCAGCGGCCCTCTCCTACGAGCAGTACTTC.